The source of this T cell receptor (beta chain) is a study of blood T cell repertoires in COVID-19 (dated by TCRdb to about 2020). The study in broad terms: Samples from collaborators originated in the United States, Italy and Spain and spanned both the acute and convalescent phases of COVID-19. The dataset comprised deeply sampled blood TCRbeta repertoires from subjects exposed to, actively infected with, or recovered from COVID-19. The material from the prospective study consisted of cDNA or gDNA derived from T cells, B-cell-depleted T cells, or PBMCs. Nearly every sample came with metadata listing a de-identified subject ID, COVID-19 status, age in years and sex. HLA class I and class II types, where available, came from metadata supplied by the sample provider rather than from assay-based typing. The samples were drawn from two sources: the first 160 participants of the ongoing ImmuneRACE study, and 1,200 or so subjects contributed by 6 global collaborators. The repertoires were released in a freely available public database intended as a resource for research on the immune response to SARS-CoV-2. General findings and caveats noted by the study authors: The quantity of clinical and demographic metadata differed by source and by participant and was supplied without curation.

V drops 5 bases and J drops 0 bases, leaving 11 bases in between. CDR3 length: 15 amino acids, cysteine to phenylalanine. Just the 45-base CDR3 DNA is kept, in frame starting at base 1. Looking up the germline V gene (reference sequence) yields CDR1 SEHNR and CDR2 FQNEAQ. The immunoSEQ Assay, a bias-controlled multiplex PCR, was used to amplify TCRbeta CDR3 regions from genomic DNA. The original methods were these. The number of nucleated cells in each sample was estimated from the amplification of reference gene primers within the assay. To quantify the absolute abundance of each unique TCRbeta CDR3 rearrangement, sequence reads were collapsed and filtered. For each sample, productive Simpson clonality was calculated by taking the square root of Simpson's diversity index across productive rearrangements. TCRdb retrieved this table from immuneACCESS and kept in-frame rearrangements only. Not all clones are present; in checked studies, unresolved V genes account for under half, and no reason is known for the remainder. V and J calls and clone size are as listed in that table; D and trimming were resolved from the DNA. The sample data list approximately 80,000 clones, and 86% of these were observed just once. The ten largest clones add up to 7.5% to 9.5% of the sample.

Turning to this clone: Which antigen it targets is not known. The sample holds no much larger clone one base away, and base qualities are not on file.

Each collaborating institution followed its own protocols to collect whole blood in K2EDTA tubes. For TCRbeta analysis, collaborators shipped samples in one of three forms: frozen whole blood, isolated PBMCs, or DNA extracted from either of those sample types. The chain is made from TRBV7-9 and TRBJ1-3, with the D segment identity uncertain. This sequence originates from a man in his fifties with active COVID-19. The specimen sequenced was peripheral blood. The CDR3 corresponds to CASSKPGNSGNTIYF. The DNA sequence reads TGTGCCAGCAGCAAGCCCGGGAACTCTGGAAACACCATATATTTT.